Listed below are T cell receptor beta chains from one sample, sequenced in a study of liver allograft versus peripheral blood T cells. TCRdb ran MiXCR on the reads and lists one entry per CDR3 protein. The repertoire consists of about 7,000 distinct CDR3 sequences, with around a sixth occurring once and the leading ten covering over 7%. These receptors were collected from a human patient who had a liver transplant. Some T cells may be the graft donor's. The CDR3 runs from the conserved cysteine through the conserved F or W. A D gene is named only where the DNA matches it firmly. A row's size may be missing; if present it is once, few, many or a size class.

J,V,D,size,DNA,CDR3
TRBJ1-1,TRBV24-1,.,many,TGTGCCAAGCAGGGCACTGAAGCTTTCTTT,CAKQGTEAFF
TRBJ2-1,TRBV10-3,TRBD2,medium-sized,TGTGCCATCAGCACCTCGGGACTACCCTCCTACAATGAGCAGTTCTTC,CAISTSGLPSYNEQFF
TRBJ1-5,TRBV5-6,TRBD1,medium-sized,TGTGCCAGCAGCCGCAGGGGGGCGAGCAATCAGCCCCAGCATTTT,CASSRRGASNQPQHF
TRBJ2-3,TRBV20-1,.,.,TGCAGTGCTAACGGGGGTGACACAGATACGCAGTATTTT,CSANGGDTDTQYF
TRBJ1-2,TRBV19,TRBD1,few,TGTGCCAGTAGGCCGGGACAGGGACATGGCTACACCTTC,CASRPGQGHGYTF
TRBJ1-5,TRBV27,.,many,TGTGCCAGCAGTCTCTTCAGGGCTCAGCCCCAGCATTTT,CASSLFRAQPQHF
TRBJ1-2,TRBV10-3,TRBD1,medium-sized,TGTGCCATCAGTGGACAGGGCGGCTATGGCTACACCTTC,CAISGQGGYGYTF
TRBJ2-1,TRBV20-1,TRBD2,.,TGCAGTGCTAGTTCGGGGGGGGCCCGGAATGAGCAGTTCTTC,CSASSGGARNEQFF
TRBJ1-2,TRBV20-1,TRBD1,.,TGCAGTGCTAGCTTGAGACGCGGGACAGGGGGGGGCTACACCTTC,CSASLRRGTGGGYTF
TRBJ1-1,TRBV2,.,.,TGTGCCAGCAGGGAGGGAGTATTTACTGAAGCTTTCTTT,CASREGVFTEAFF
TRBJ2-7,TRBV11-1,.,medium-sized,TGTGCCAGCAGCCACAACCAGGGGCAGGTCCACGAGCAGTACTTC,CASSHNQGQVHEQYF
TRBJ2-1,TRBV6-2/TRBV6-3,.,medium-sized,TGTGCCAGCACCATTGACCCGTCCTACAATGAGCAGTTCTTC,CASTIDPSYNEQFF
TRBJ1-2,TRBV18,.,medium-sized,TGTGCCAGCTCACCTCCTGGGGGCGCGCCCAACTATGGCTACACCTTC,CASSPPGGAPNYGYTF
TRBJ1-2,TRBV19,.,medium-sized,TGTGCCAGTAGTATCGGAGGGGTAGGAGTCTACACCTTC,CASSIGGVGVYTF
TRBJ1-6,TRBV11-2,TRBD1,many,TGTGCCAGCAGCTTAGGGATCAGGAGACAGGGTAATTCACCCCTCCACTTT,CASSLGIRRQGNSPLHF
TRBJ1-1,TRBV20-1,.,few,TGCAGTGCCCCGGGGCTGGGGGACACTGAAGCTTTCTTT,CSAPGLGDTEAFF
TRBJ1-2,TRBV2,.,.,TGTGCCTTCAGGGGCAGGTCAGGACCTAACTATGGCTACACCTTC,CAFRGRSGPNYGYTF
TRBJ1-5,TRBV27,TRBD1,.,TGTGCCAGCAGTTTAAAGGGACAGGTTCGGCAGCCCCAGCATTTT,CASSLKGQVRQPQHF
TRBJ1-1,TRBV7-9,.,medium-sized,TGTGCCAGCAGCTTACGAGTCACTGAAGCTTTCTTT,CASSLRVTEAFF
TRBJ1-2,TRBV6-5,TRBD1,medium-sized,TGTGCCAGCAGTTACACCCCCGGGACAGGGGGTATCTATTATGGCTACACCTTC,CASSYTPGTGGIYYGYTF
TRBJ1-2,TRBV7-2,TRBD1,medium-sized,TGTGCCAGCAGCCCGGGACAGTATGGCTACACCTTC,CASSPGQYGYTF
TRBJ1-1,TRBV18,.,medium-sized,TGTGCCAGCTCACCGCTCGGGGGTGCTTTCTTT,CASSPLGGAFF
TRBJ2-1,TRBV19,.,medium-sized,TGTGCCAGTAGTTCCCTTCTCTACAATGAGCAGTTCTTC,CASSSLLYNEQFF
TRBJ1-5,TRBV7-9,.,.,TGTGCCAGCAGCTTAGAGAGTGCGGCAGATCAGCCCCAGCATTTT,CASSLESAADQPQHF
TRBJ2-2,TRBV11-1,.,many,TGTGCCAGCAGCCCAGGGGGGCAGGGGACTACCACCGGGGAGCTGTTTTTT,CASSPGGQGTTTGELFF
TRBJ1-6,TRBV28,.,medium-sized,TGTGCCAGCAGTTTTTCTCCGGGGCCAGGTTATAATTCACCCCTCCACTTT,CASSFSPGPGYNSPLHF
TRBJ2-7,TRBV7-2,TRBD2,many,TGTGCCAGCAGCTTAGCGGCTAGCGGTTTCTACGAGCAGTACTTC,CASSLAASGFYEQYF
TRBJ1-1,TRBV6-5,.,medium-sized,TGTGCCAGCAGTTTGACAGGGAACACTGAAGCTTTCTTT,CASSLTGNTEAFF
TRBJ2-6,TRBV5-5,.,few,TGTGCCAGCAGCTCAGCCTCTGGGGCCAACGTCCTGACTTTC,CASSSASGANVLTF
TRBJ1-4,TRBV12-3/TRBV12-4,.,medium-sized,TGTGCCAGCAGTTTGTCAGGGGAAGAAAAACTGTTTTTT,CASSLSGEEKLFF
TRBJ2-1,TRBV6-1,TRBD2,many,TGTGCCAGCAGTCCAGGGACTAGCCCCTACAATGAGCAGTTCTTC,CASSPGTSPYNEQFF
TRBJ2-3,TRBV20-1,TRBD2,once,TGCAGTGCTAGATCTAGCGGGGGGGCAGATACGCAGTATTTT,CSARSSGGADTQYF